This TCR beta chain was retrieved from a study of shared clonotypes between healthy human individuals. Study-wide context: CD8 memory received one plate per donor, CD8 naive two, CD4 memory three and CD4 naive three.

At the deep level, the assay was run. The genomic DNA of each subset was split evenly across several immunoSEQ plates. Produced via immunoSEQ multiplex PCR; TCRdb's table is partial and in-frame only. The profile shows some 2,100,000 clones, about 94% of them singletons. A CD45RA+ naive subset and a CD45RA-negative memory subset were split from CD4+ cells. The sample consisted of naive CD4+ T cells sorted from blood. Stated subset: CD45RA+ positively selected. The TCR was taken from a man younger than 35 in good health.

As DNA, the CDR3 is TGTGCCAGCAGCATGGACAGGGCAGACACTTTCCAGCCCCAGCATTTT. Translation gives CASSMDRADTFQPQHF. The rearrangement links TRBV13 to TRBJ1-5; 8 bases are a match to TRBD1. V lost 5 bases and J lost 7; bases outside the gene matches: 13. The CDR3 loop spans 16 amino acids. Germline loops: CDR1 PRHDT, CDR2 FYEKMQ (reference sequence). Supplemented by reference TRBV13 and TRBJ1-5, the full variable domain reads AAGVIQSPRHLIKEKRETATLKCYPIPRHDTVYWYQQGPGQDPQFLISFYEKMQSDKGSIPDRFSAQQFSDYHSELNMSSLELGDSALYFCASSMDRADTFQPQHFGDGTRLSIL.